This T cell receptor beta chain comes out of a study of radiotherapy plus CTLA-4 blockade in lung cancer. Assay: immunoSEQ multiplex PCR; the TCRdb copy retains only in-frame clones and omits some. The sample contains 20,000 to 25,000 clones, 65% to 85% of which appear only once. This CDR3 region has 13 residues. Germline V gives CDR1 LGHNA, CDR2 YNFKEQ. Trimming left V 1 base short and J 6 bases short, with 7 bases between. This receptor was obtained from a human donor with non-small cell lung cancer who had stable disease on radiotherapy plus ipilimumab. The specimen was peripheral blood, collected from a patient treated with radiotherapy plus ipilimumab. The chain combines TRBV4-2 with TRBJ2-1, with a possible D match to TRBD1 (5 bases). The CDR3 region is CASSQGQSNEQFF. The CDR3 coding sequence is TGTGCCAGCAGCCAAGGACAGAGCAATGAGCAGTTCTTC.